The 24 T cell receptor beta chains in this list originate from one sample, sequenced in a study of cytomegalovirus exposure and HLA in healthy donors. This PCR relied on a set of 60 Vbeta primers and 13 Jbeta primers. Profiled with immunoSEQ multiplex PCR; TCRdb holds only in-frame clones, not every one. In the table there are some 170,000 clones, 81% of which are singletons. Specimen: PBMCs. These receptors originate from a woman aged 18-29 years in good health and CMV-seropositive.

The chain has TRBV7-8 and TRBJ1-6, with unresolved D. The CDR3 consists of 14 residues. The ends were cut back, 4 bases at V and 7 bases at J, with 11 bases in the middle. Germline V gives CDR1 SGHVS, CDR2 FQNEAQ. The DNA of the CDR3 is TGTGCCAGCAGCTCCTGGGGAGACAATTCACCCCTCCACTTT. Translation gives CASSSWGDNSPLHF.

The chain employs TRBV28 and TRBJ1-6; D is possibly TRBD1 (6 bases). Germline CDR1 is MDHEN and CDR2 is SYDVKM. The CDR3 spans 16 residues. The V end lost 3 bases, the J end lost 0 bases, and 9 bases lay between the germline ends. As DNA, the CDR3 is TGTGCCAGCAGTTTTACAGGGAGCTCCTATAATTCACCCCTCCACTTT. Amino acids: CASSFTGSSYNSPLHF.

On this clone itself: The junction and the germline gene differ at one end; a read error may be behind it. The CDR3 DNA is TGTGCCACCAGCAGATACAATTTCGGGAGGGGCTCTGGGGCCAACGGCCTGACTTTC. Amino acids: CATSRYNFGRGSGANGLTF. The V call is TRBV15, the J call TRBJ2-6; 8 bases line up with TRBD2. CDR1 is LNHNV and CDR2 is YYDKDF in the germline V gene (reference sequence). The CDR3 contains 19 residues.

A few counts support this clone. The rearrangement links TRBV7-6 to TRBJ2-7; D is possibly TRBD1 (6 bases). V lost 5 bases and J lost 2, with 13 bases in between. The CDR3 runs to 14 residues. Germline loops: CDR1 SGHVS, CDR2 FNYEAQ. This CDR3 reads CASSPGTQPYEQYF. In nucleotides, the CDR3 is TGTGCCAGCAGCCCCGGGACACAACCCTACGAGCAGTACTTC.

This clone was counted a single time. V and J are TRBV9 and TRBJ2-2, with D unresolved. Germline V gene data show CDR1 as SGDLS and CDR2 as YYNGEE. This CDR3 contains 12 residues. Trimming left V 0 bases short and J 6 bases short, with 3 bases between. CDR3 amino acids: CASSVASGELFF. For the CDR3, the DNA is TGTGCCAGCAGCGTAGCGTCCGGGGAGCTGTTTTTT.

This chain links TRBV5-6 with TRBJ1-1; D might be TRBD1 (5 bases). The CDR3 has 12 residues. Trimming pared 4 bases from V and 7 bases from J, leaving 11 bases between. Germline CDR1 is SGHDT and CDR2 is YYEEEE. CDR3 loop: CASSPGGVEAFF. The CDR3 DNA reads TGTGCCAGCAGCCCGGGGGGGGTTGAAGCTTTCTTT.

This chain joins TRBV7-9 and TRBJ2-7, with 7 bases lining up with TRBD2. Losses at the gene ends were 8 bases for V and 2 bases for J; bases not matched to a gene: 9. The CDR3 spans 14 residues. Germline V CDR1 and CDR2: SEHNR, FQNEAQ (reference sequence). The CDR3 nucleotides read TGTGCCAGCGGGGGGGGGAGGTTTACCTACGAGCAGTACTTC. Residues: CASGGGRFTYEQYF.

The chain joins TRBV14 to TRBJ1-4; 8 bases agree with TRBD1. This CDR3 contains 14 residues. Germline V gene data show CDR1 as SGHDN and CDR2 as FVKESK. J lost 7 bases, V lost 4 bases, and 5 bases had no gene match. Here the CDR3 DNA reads TGTGCCAGCAGCCCGCAGGGGGCCGGTGAAAAACTGTTTTTT. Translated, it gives CASSPQGAGEKLFF. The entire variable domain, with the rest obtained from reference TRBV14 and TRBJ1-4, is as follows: EAGVTQFPSHSVIEKGQTVTLRCDPISGHDNLYWYRRVMGKEIKFLLHFVKESKQDESGMPNNRFLAERTGGTYSTLKVQPAELEDSGVYFCASSPQGAGEKLFFGSGTQLSVL.

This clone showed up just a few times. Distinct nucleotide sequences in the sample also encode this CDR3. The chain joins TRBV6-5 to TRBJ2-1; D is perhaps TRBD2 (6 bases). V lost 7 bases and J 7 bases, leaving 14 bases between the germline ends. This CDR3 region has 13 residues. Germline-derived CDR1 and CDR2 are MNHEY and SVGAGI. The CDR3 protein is CASKTGGLNEQFF. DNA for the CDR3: TGTGCCAGCAAAACTGGAGGGTTAAATGAGCAGTTCTTC.

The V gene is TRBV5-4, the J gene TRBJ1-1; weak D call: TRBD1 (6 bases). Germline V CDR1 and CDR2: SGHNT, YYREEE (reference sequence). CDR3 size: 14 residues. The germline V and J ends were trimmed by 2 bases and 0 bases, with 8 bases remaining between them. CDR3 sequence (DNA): TGTGCCAGCAGCTTCAGGGGCATGAACACTGAAGCTTTCTTT. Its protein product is CASSFRGMNTEAFF.

CDR3 sequence: CTGDSPGDTQYF. The CDR3 DNA reads as TGCACCGGGGACAGCCCGGGGGATACGCAGTATTTT. This chain joins TRBV29-1 and TRBJ2-3, with TRBD1 matching over 7 bases. The CDR3 sequence is 12 residues long. Germline V gene sequence: CDR1 SQVTM, CDR2 ANQGSEA.

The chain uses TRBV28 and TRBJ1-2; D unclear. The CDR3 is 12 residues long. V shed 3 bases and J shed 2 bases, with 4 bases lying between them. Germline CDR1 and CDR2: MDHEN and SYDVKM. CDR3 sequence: CASSFRNYGYTF. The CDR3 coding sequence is TGTGCCAGCAGTTTTCGGAACTATGGCTACACCTTC.

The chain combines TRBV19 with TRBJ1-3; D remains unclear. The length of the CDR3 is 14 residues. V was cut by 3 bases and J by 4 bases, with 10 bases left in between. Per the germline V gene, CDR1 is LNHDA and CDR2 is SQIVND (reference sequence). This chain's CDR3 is CASSIPGFGNTIYF. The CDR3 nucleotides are TGTGCCAGTAGTATCCCGGGGTTCGGAAACACCATATATTTT.

This CDR3 reads CASSAEASSAGTQYF. The CDR3 region has the DNA TGCGCCAGCAGCGCGGAGGCTAGCAGCGCAGGTACGCAGTATTTT. The chain is built from TRBV5-1 and TRBJ2-3, with a possible D match to TRBD2 (5 bases). Between the trimmed V and J ends, which lost 4 bases and 8 bases, there was a span of 20 bases. Germline loops: CDR1 SGHRS, CDR2 YFSETQ. The CDR3 covers 15 residues.

CDR3 residues: CAWSVIMGQGGTQYF. CDR3 in DNA: TGTGCCTGGAGTGTAATAATGGGGCAAGGGGGGACCCAGTACTTC. The chain links TRBV30 to TRBJ2-5; a possible D gene is TRBD1 (6 bases). Germline V lookup: CDR1 GTSNPN, CDR2 SVGIG (reference sequence). The V end was cut by 0 bases, the J end by 7 bases, with 18 bases between. CDR3 size: 15 residues. Variable domain in full (rest from reference TRBV30 and TRBJ2-5): SQTIHQWPATLVQPVGSPLSLECTVEGTSNPNLYWYRQAAGRGLQLLFYSVGIGQISSEVPQNLSASRPQDRQFILSSKKLLLSDSGFYLCAWSVIMGQGGTQYFGPGTRLLVL.

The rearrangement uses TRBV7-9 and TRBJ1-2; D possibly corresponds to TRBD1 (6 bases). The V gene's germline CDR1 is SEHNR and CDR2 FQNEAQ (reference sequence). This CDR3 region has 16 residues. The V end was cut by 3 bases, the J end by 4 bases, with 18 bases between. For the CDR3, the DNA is TGTGCCAGCAGCTTTGGACGACAGGCCCGCGGCTATGGCTACACCTTC. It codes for CASSFGRQARGYGYTF. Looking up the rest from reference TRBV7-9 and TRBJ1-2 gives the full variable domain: DTGVSQNPRHKITKRGQNVTFRCDPISEHNRLYWYRQTLGQGPEFLTYFQNEAQLEKSRLLSDRFSAERPKGSFSTLEIQRTEQGDSAMYLCASSFGRQARGYGYTFGSGTRLTVV.

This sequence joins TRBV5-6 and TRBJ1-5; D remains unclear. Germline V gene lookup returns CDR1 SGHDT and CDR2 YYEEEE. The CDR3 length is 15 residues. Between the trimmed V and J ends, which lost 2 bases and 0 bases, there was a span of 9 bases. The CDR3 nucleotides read TGTGCCAGCAGCTTAATAACAGCTAGCAATCAGCCCCAGCATTTT. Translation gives CASSLITASNQPQHF.

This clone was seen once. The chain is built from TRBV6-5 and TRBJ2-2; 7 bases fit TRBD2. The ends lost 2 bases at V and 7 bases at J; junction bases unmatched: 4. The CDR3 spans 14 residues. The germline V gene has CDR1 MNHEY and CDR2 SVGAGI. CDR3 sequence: CASSYPGTIGELFF. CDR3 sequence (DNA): TGTGCCAGCAGTTACCCCGGGACTATCGGGGAGCTGTTTTTT.

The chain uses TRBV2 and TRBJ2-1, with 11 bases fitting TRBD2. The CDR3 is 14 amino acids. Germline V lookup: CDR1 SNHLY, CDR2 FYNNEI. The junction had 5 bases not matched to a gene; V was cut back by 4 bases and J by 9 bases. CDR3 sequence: CASSGSGGAVEQFF. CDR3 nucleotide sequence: TGTGCCAGCAGTGGTAGCGGGGGGGCCGTTGAGCAGTTCTTC.

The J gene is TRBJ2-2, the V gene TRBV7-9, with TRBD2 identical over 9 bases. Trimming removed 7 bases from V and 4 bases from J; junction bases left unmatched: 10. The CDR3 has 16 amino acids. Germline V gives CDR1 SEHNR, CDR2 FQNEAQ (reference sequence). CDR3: CASTSGTPSGTGELFF. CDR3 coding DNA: TGTGCCAGCACTAGCGGGACCCCCAGCGGCACCGGGGAGCTGTTTTTT.

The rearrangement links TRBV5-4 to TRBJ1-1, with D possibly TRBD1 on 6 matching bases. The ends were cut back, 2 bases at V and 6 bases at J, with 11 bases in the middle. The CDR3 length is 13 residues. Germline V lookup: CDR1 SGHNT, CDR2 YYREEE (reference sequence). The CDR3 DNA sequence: TGTGCCAGCAGCTTTGACAGGACAGCTGAAGCTTTCTTT. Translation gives CASSFDRTAEAFF.

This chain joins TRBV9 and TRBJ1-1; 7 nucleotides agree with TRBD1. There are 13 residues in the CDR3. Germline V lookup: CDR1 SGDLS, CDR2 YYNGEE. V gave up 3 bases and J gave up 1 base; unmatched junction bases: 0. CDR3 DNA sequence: TGTGCCAGCAGCGGACAGGGGAACACTGAAGCTTTCTTT. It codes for CASSGQGNTEAFF. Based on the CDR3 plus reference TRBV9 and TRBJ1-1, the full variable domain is DSGVTQTPKHLITATGQRVTLRCSPRSGDLSVYWYQQSLDQGLQFLIQYYNGEERAKGNILERFSAQQFPDLHSELNLSSLELGDSALYFCASSGQGNTEAFFGQGTRLTVV.

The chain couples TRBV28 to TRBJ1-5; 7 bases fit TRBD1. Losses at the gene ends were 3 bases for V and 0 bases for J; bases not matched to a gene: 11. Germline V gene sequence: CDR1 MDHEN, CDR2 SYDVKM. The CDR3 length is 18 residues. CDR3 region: CASSFPGQRMYSNQPQHF. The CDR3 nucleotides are TGTGCCAGCAGTTTCCCGGGACAGAGAATGTATAGCAATCAGCCCCAGCATTTT.

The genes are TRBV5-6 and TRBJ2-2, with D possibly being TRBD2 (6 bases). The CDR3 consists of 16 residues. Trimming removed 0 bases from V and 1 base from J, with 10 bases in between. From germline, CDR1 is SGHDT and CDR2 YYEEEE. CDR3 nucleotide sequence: TGTGCCAGCAGCTTGGGTGGCGGGGAGAACACCGGGGAGCTGTTTTTT. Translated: CASSLGGGENTGELFF.